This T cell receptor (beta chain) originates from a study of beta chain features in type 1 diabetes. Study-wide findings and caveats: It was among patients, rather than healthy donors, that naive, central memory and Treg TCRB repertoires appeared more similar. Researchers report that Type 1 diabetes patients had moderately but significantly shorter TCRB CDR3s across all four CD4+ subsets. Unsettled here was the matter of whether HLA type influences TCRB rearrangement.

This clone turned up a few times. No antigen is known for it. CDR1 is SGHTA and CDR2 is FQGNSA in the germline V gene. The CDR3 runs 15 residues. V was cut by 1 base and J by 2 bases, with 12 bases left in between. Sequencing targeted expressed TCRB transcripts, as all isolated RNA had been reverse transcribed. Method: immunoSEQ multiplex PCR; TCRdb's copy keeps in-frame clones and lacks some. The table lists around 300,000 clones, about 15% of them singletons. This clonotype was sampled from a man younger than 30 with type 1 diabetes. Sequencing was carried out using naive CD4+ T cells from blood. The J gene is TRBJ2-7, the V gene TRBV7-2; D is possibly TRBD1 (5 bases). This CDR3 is CASSLVAGKAYEQYF. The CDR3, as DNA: TGTGCCAGCAGCTTAGTGGCAGGGAAGGCCTACGAGCAGTACTTC.